This paragraph reports one TCR beta chain. What it binds is not known. The record originates from a study of vaccination effects on CD4 cells after COVID-19. Sequencing in the ViraFEST assay came after antigen-specific CD4+ T cells had been expanded with viral peptide pools, which were used to stimulate PBMC. Cells that had been cultured for less than 13 days were the source of isolated CD4+ T cells. The person had a PCR-confirmed SARS-CoV-2 infection during March to December 2020. Profiled with immunoSEQ multiplex PCR; TCRdb holds only in-frame clones, not every one. Here the sample spans roughly 45,000 clones, around 70% being singletons. The CDR3 spans 15 residues. With V trimmed by 5 bases and J by 4 bases, 4 bases remained unmatched. CDR1 and CDR2 from the germline V gene are SGHTA and FQGNSA.

This sequence was found in a human donor who had a prior SARS-CoV-2 infection. The sample consisted of CD4+ T cells from PBMCs cultured with a peptide pool, taken before COVID-19 vaccination. The J gene is TRBJ2-1, the V gene TRBV7-2; 11 nucleotides line up with TRBD2. The CDR3 nucleotides read TGTGCCAGCAGCCTGGGACTAGCGGATTACAATGAGCAGTTCTTC. As protein: CASSLGLADYNEQFF. The full variable domain, with the rest looked up from reference TRBV7-2 and TRBJ2-1, is GAGVSQSPSNKVTEKGKDVELRCDPISGHTALYWYRQSLGQGLEFLIYFQGNSAPDKSGLPSDRFSAERTGGSVSTLTIQRTQQEDSAVYLCASSLGLADYNEQFFGPGTRLTVL.